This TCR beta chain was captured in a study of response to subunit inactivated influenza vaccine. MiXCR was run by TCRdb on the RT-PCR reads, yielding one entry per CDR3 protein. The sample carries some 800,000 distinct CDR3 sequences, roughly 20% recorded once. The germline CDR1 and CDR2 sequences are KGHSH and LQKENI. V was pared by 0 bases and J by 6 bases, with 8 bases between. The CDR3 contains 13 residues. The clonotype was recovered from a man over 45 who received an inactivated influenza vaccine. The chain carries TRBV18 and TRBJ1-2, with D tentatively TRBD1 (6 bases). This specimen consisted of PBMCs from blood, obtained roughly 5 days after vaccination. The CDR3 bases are TGTGCCAGCTCACCACCGGGGGCTAATGGCTACACCTTC. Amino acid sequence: CASSPPGANGYTF.